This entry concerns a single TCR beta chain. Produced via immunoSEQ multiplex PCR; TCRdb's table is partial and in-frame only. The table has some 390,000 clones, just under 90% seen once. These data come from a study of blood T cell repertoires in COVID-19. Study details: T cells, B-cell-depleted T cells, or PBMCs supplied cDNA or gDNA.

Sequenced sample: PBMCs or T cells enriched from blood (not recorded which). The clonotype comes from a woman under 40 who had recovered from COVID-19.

The chain's CDR3 is CASSQGESQTGELFF. Here the CDR3 DNA reads TGTGCCAGCAGCCAGGGGGAGTCCCAAACCGGGGAGCTGTTTTTT. The chain has TRBV11-2 and TRBJ2-2; 7 bases map to TRBD1. Germline loops: CDR1 SGHAT, CDR2 FQNNGV. J gave up 5 bases and V 5 bases, and 8 bases lay outside the gene matches. This CDR3 region has 15 residues.